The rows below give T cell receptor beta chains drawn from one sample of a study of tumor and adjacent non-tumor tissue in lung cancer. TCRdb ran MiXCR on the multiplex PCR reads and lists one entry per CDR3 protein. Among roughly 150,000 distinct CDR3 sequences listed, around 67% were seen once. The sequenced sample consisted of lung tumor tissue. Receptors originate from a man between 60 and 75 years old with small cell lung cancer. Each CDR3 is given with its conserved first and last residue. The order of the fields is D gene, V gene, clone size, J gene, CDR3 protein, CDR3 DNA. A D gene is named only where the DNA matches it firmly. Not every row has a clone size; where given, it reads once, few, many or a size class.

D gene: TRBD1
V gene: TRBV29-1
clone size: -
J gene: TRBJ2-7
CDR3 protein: CSVENRDSLYEQYF
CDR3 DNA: TGCAGTGTTGAAAACCGGGACAGCCTATACGAGCAGTACTTC

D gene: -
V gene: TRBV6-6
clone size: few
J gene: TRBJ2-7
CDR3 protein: CASSLTRAVSSYEQYF
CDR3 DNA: TGTGCCAGCAGTTTAACCCGTGCGGTAAGCTCCTACGAGCAGTACTTC

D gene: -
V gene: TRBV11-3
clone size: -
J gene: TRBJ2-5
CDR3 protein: CASNTDRGSQETQYF
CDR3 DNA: TGTGCCAGCAACACTGATAGGGGGTCCCAAGAGACCCAGTACTTC

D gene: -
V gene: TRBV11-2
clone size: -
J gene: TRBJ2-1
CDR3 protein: CTSSLGIAGGPGGQIF
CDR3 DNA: TGTACCAGCAGCTTAGGCATAGCAGGAGGGCCCGGGGGGCAGATCTTC

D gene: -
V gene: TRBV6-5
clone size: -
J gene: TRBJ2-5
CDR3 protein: CASRNRRETQYF
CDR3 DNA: TGTGCCAGCAGGAACAGGCGAGAGACCCAGTACTTC

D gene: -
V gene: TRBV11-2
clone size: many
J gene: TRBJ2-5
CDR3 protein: CASSRDGTQYF
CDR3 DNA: TGTGCCAGCAGCCGTGATGGGACCCAGTACTTC

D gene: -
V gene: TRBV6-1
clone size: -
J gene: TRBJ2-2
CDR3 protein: CASSLESTGELLF
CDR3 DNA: TGTGCCAGCAGCCTCGAATCCACCGGGGAGCTGCTTTTT

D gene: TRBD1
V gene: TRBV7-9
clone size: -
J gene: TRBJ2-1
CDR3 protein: CAISLIGGGEQFF
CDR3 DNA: TGTGCCATCAGCTTAATAGGGGGCGGTGAGCAGTTCTTC

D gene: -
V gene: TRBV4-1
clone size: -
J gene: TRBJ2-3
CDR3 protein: CVSSQDFASMDTQYF
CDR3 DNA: TGCGTCAGCAGCCAAGATTTTGCTAGTATGGATACGCAGTATTTT

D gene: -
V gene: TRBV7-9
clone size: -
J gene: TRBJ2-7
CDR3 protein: CASSLTVYEQYF
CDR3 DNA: TGTGCCAGCAGCTTAACGGTCTACGAGCAGTACTTC

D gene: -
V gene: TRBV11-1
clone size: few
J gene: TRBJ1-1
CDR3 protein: CARSVIRGAEAFF
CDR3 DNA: TGTGCCAGAAGCGTTATCAGAGGGGCTGAAGCTTTCTTT

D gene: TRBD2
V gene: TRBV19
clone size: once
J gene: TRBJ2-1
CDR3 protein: CAGSRAGDYNEQFF
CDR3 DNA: TGTGCCGGTAGTAGGGCGGGAGACTACAATGAGCAGTTCTTC

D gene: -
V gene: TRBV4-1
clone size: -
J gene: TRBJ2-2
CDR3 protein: CTSSRTEGNTGELFF
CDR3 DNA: TGCACCAGCAGCCGGACAGAGGGAAACACCGGGGAGCTGTTTTTT

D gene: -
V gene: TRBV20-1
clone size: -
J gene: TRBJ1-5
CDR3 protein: CSASRAGDQPQHF
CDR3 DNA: TGCAGTGCTTCTAGGGCAGGGGATCAGCCCCAGCATTTT

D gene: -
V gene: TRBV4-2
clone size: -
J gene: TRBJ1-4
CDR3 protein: CASGPRTAANEKLFF
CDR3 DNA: TGTGCCAGCGGCCCCCGAACAGCGGCTAATGAAAAACTGTTTTTT

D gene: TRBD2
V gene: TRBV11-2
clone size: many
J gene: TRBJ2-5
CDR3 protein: CASSPTLAVQETQYF
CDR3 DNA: TGTGCCAGCAGCCCGACCCTAGCGGTCCAAGAGACCCAGTACTTC

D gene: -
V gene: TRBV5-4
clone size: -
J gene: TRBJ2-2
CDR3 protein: CASRASAAGTPTGELFF
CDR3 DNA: TGTGCCAGCAGAGCTTCGGCCGCCGGGACTCCGACCGGGGAGCTGTTTTTT

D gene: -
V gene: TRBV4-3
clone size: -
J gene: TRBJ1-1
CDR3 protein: CASSQDKWLTEAFF
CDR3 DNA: TGCGCCAGCAGCCAAGACAAGTGGCTCACTGAAGCTTTCTTT

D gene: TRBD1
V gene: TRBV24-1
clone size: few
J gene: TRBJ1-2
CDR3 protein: CATSDPRTGEFGYTF
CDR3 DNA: TGTGCCACCAGTGATCCCCGGACAGGGGAGTTTGGCTACACCTTC

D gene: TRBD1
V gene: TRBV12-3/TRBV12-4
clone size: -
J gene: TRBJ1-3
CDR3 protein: CASSLDRRNTIYF
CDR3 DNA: TGTGCCAGCAGTCTGGACAGGAGAAACACCATATATTTT

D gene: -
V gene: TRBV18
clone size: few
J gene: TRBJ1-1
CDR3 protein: CASSPHQENTEAFF
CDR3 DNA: TGTGCCAGCTCACCACATCAGGAGAACACTGAAGCTTTCTTT

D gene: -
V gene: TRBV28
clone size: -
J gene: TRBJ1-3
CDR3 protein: CASKVWAENNIYF
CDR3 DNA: TGTGCCAGCAAGGTTTGGGCCGAAAACAACATATATTTT

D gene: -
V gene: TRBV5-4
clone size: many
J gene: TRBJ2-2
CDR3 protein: CASSRGQGGTGELFF
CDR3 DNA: TGTGCCAGCAGCCGGGGGCAGGGTGGCACCGGGGAGCTGTTTTTT

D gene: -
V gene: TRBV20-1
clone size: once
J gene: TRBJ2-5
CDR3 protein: CSASSSDNEETQYF
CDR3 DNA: TGCAGTGCTAGTTCTAGCGATAACGAAGAGACTCAGTACTTC

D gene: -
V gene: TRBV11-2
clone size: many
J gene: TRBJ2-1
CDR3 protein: CASSLDQGGHNEQFF
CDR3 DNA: TGTGCCAGCAGCTTAGATCAAGGAGGTCACAATGAGCAGTTCTTC

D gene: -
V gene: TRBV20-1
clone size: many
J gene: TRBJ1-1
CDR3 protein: CSARAGANTEAFF
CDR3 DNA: TGCAGTGCTAGAGCAGGGGCTAACACTGAAGCTTTCTTT

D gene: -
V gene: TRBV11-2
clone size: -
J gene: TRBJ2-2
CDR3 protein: CATSRNLGELFF
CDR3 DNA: TGTGCCACCAGTCGCAATTTAGGGGAGCTGTTTTTT

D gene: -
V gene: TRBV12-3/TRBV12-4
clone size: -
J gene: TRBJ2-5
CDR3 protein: CASSLRVSAYRVQETQYF
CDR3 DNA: TGTGCCAGCAGTTTACGAGTGAGCGCGTATAGGGTACAAGAGACCCAGTACTTC

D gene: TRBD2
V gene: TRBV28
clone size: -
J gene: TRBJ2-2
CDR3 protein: CAISLEASGDTEELFF
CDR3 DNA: TGTGCCATCAGTTTGGAGGCTAGCGGGGACACCGAGGAGCTGTTTTTT

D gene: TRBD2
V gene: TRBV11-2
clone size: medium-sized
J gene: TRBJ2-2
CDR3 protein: CASSLARETGELFF
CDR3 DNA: TGTGCCAGCAGCTTAGCGCGGGAGACCGGGGAGCTGTTTTTT

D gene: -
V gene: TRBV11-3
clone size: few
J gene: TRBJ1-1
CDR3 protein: CASSKDGDIEAFF
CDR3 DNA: TGTGCCAGCAGCAAAGACGGAGATATTGAAGCTTTCTTT

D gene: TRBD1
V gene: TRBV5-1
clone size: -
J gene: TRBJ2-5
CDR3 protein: CASSSTGSETQYF
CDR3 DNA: TGCGCCAGCAGCTCGACAGGGTCGGAGACCCAGTACTTC

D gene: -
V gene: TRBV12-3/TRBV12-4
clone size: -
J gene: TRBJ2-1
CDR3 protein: CASSLAGPSYNDQFF
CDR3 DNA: TGTGCCAGCAGTTTAGCTGGGCCCTCCTACAATGATCAGTTCTTC